Given below is one T cell receptor (beta chain) in context. Its antigen is unidentified. This specimen belongs to a study of PD-L1 blockade in urothelial cancer. General study findings and limits: Below-median TCR clonality that was measured in pretreatment blood predicted better survival.

CDR1 is KGHSH and CDR2 is LQKENI in the germline V gene. V shed 0 bases and J shed 3 bases, with 11 bases lying between them. The CDR3 spans 15 residues. Here immunoSEQ multiplex PCR was the method, and the copy in TCRdb shows in-frame clones only, minus some. The sample contains over 100,000 clones, around 84% of which appear only once. The time point: pretreatment peripheral blood. Patients were diagnosed with urothelial carcinoma, either locally advanced or metastatic. A total of 1 to 8 samples per patient were collected pretreatment and on-treatment. Specimen: PBMCs, collected around atezolizumab (anti-PD-L1) treatment. This receptor was taken from a man aged 50 or older with urothelial cancer. The V and J genes are TRBV18 and TRBJ1-1; possibly TRBD1 for D (5 bases). The CDR3 is CASSPPGGTHTEAFF. In nucleotides, the CDR3 is TGTGCCAGCTCACCACCGGGGGGAACGCACACTGAAGCTTTCTTT.